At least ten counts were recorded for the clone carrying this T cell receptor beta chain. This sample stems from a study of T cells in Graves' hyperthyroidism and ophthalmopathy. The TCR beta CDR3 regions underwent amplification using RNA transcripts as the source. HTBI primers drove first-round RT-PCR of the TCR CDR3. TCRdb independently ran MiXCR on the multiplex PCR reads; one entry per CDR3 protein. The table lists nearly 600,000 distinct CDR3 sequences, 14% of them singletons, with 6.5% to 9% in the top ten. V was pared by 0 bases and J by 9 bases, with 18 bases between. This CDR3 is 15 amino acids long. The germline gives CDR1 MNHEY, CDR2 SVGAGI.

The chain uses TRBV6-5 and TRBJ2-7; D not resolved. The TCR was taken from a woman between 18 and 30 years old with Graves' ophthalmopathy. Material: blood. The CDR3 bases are TGTGCCAGCAGTTACTCGATGGTCAATGACCCCGCGCAGTACTTC. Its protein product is CASSYSMVNDPAQYF.